A selection of T cell receptor beta chains follows, all from one sample in a study of blood T cell repertoires in COVID-19. Repertoires were generated with immunoSEQ multiplex PCR, while TCRdb's copy carries only in-frame clones and drops some. The sample contains some 150,000 clones, 85% to 90% of which appear only once. The sequenced sample consisted of peripheral blood. Receptor source: a woman aged 40 to 55 with acute or convalescent COVID-19. CDR3s include the opening cysteine and the closing phenylalanine or tryptophan. The D gene is left open where the match is weak. Clone size appears in some rows only: once, few, many, or a class for an expanded clone.

clone_size | j_call | d_call | v_call | cdr3_aa | cdr3_nt
NA | TRBJ1-1 | NA | TRBV21-1 | CASSRVAGVAFF | TGTGCCAGCAGCCGAGTTGCAGGGGTGGCTTTCTTT
NA | TRBJ2-3 | TRBD2 | TRBV9 | CASSVEAGGTDTQYF | TGTGCCAGCAGCGTAGAGGCGGGAGGGACAGATACGCAGTATTTT
NA | TRBJ2-1 | NA | TRBV5-6 | CASSLRRDEQFF | TGTGCCAGCAGCTTGCGCCGAGATGAGCAGTTCTTC
NA | TRBJ2-3 | TRBD2 | TRBV27 | CASSSTSGGADTQYF | TGTGCCAGCAGTTCGACTAGCGGGGGCGCAGATACGCAGTATTTT
once | TRBJ2-7 | TRBD2 | TRBV28 | CASSHTSGNYEQYF | TGTGCCAGCAGCCATACTAGCGGGAACTACGAGCAGTACTTC
NA | TRBJ2-1 | TRBD2 | TRBV7-6 | CASSSTSGRAHEQFF | TGTGCCAGCAGCTCGACTAGCGGGAGGGCCCATGAGCAGTTCTTC
NA | TRBJ2-1 | TRBD2 | TRBV9 | CASSIPGTTRYNEQFF | TGTGCCAGCAGCATTCCCGGGACTACTCGCTACAATGAGCAGTTCTTC
once | TRBJ2-2 | TRBD2 | TRBV27 | CASSPGLARTIGTGELFF | TGTGCCAGCAGTCCTGGACTAGCTCGAACAATTGGCACCGGGGAGCTGTTTTTT
NA | TRBJ2-1 | NA | TRBV19 | CASSIAWAGSSYNEQFF | TGTGCCAGTAGTATAGCGTGGGCGGGTAGCTCCTACAATGAGCAGTTCTTC
NA | TRBJ2-1 | TRBD2 | TRBV14 | CASSGRTSRGGYNEQFF | TGTGCCAGCAGCGGCCGTACCTCTCGCGGGGGATACAATGAGCAGTTCTTC
NA | TRBJ2-4 | TRBD1 | TRBV19 | CASSLPGQVQSAKNIQYF | TGTGCCAGTAGTTTACCGGGACAGGTCCAATCGGCCAAAAACATTCAGTACTTC
NA | TRBJ2-7 | TRBD1 | TRBV5-6 | CASSSDRASYEQYF | TGTGCCAGCAGCTCGGACAGGGCTTCCTACGAGCAGTACTTC
NA | TRBJ2-7 | NA | TRBV30 | CAWSWTTVSYEQYF | TGTGCCTGGAGCTGGACAACGGTCTCCTACGAGCAGTACTTC
NA | TRBJ2-6 | NA | TRBV2 | CATRGFGANVLTF | TGTGCAACCAGGGGCTTTGGGGCCAACGTCCTGACTTTC
once | TRBJ2-1 | NA | TRBV2 | CASSPREDSRGNEQFF | TGTGCCAGCAGCCCCCGTGAAGACTCCCGGGGCAATGAGCAGTTCTTC
NA | TRBJ1-1 | NA | TRBV6-6 | CASSLRQANTEAFF | TGTGCCAGCAGCCTAAGACAGGCGAACACTGAAGCTTTCTTT
NA | TRBJ2-5 | NA | TRBV3-1/TRBV3-2 | CASSQDRGVDQETQYF | TGTGCCAGCAGCCAAGATCGCGGCGTTGACCAAGAGACCCAGTACTTC
NA | TRBJ1-5 | TRBD1 | TRBV7-8 | CASSPFPGQYSNQPQHF | TGTGCCAGCAGCCCTTTTCCGGGACAGTATAGCAATCAGCCCCAGCATTTT
few | TRBJ1-5 | NA | TRBV2 | CASRGGQGDQPQHF | TGTGCCAGCAGGGGGGGTCAGGGAGATCAGCCCCAGCATTTT
NA | TRBJ2-7 | NA | TRBV10-2 | CASSEPAVTVRYEQYF | TGCGCCAGCAGTGAGCCCGCAGTGACAGTCCGTTACGAGCAGTACTTC
NA | TRBJ2-7 | TRBD1 | TRBV24-1 | CATSRGTGAYEQYF | TGTGCCACCAGTCGGGGGACAGGCGCCTACGAGCAGTACTTC
NA | TRBJ2-3 | TRBD2 | TRBV3-1/TRBV3-2 | CASSPSRTSVADTQYF | TGTGCCAGCAGCCCCTCTCGGACTAGCGTGGCAGATACGCAGTATTTT
NA | TRBJ1-3 | NA | TRBV12-5 | CASGLVLRPRAGNTIYF | TGTGCTAGTGGTTTGGTCCTTAGACCCCGAGCGGGAAACACCATATATTTT
NA | TRBJ1-4 | NA | TRBV7-9 | CASSPPSGRNEKLFF | TGTGCCAGCAGTCCTCCTTCAGGGCGTAATGAAAAACTGTTTTTT
NA | TRBJ2-1 | TRBD2 | TRBV7-3 | CASSLGLAKDEQFF | TGTGCCAGCAGCTTGGGACTAGCCAAGGATGAGCAGTTCTTC
NA | TRBJ2-2 | TRBD2 | TRBV18 | CASSPRLAENTGELFF | TGTGCCAGCTCACCTAGACTAGCGGAGAACACCGGGGAGCTGTTTTTT
NA | TRBJ2-1 | NA | TRBV21-1 | CASSKAEGGEASWKYNEQFF | TGTGCCAGCAGCAAAGCCGAAGGGGGCGAGGCCTCGTGGAAATACAATGAGCAGTTCTTC
NA | TRBJ2-3 | TRBD2 | TRBV4-2 | CASSQDPSGATDTQYF | TGTGCCAGCAGCCAAGACCCTAGCGGGGCCACAGATACGCAGTATTTT
NA | TRBJ2-1 | TRBD1 | TRBV11-3 | CASSKRTGDDEQFF | TGTGCCAGCAGCAAAAGAACAGGGGACGATGAGCAGTTCTTC
NA | TRBJ2-3 | NA | TRBV4-2 | CASSQEAARDTQYF | TGTGCCAGCAGCCAAGAAGCCGCGCGAGATACGCAGTATTTT
NA | TRBJ2-2 | NA | TRBV29-1 | CSVRQDTGELFF | TGCAGCGTTCGCCAGGACACCGGGGAGCTGTTTTTT
NA | TRBJ2-3 | NA | TRBV11-3 | CASSLGLRESTDTQYF | TGTGCCAGCAGCTTAGGTCTGCGGGAAAGCACAGATACGCAGTATTTT
NA | TRBJ2-7 | TRBD1 | TRBV28 | CASSADRGAYEQYF | TGTGCCAGCAGTGCGGACAGGGGTGCCTACGAGCAGTACTTC
NA | TRBJ1-2 | NA | TRBV9 | CASSAADSVIYGYTF | TGTGCCAGCAGCGCCGCGGACAGCGTGATCTATGGCTACACCTTC
NA | TRBJ2-1 | NA | TRBV28 | CASSPRMMDEQFF | TGTGCCAGCAGTCCGAGAATGATGGATGAGCAGTTCTTC
NA | TRBJ2-7 | TRBD1 | TRBV28 | CASLRGGTGIYEQYF | TGTGCCAGCTTGAGGGGGGGGACAGGGATCTACGAGCAGTACTTC
NA | TRBJ2-7 | NA | TRBV5-1 | CASSLSYGVWGRKNKAYEQYF | TGCGCCAGCAGCTTATCCTACGGGGTTTGGGGGCGCAAAAACAAAGCCTACGAGCAGTACTTC
NA | TRBJ1-1 | NA | TRBV3-1/TRBV3-2 | CASSQGQGFYTEAFF | TGTGCCAGCAGCCAAGGTCAGGGTTTTTACACTGAAGCTTTCTTT
NA | TRBJ2-5 | NA | TRBV4-1 | CASSQDGQPQETQYF | TGCGCCAGCAGCCAAGATGGCCAACCACAAGAGACCCAGTACTTC
NA | TRBJ2-2 | NA | TRBV6-2/TRBV6-3 | CASSYSLDSKVAGELFF | TGTGCCAGCAGTTACTCCCTAGATTCCAAGGTCGCCGGGGAGCTGTTTTTT
NA | TRBJ1-6 | TRBD1 | TRBV6-5 | CASRGTGLYNSPLHF | TGTGCCAGCAGGGGGACAGGGCTCTATAATTCACCCCTCCACTTT
NA | TRBJ2-6 | NA | TRBV19 | CASSHEQGRSGANVLTF | TGTGCCAGTAGTCATGAACAGGGACGCTCTGGGGCCAACGTCCTGACTTTC
NA | TRBJ2-3 | NA | TRBV30 | CAWSVFLGAVNSPTDTQYF | TGTGCCTGGAGTGTGTTTTTAGGTGCCGTTAACAGTCCCACAGATACGCAGTATTTT